These T cell receptor beta chains were read from a single sample in a study of cytomegalovirus exposure and HLA in healthy donors. Generated by immunoSEQ multiplex PCR, the TCRdb table keeps only in-frame clones and is missing some. Of 150,000 to 200,000 clones listed, just over 75% are singletons. The specimen was PBMCs. Receptors originate from a woman aged 30 to 39 in good health and CMV-seropositive. Each CDR3 is given with its conserved first and last residue. A D gene is named only where the DNA matches it firmly. Clone size is stated in some rows and not others, as once, few, many or a class when expanded.

NA	TRBV7-2	TRBJ2-7	TRBD2	TGTGCCAGCAGCCTTCAAAGCGGGGCTTTAGCCTACGAGCAGTACTTC	CASSLQSGALAYEQYF
NA	TRBV10-3	TRBJ1-2	TRBD1	TGTGCCATCAGTGCTAGTGAAGGGGGCTTAGGCGGCTACACCTTC	CAISASEGGLGGYTF
NA	TRBV27	TRBJ2-5	NA	TGTGCCAGCAGTTTAGCAAGCGGGTCGGGGGAGACCCAGTACTTC	CASSLASGSGETQYF
NA	TRBV2	TRBJ1-1	NA	TGTGCCAGCAGTGAATTGGCAGGGGACCTAGTAGGAGCTTTCTTT	CASSELAGDLVGAFF
NA	TRBV11-2	TRBJ2-1	TRBD2	TGTGCCAGCAGCTCCGGACTAGCGGAGACCTACAATGAGCAGTTCTTC	CASSSGLAETYNEQFF
NA	TRBV19	TRBJ1-5	TRBD1	TGTGCCAGTAGTACACGGACAGGGTGGGAAGATCAGCCCCAGCATTTT	CASSTRTGWEDQPQHF
NA	TRBV7-9	TRBJ1-1	NA	TGTGCCAGCAGCAAAAGGGGACAGAACACTGAAGCTTTCTTT	CASSKRGQNTEAFF
NA	TRBV9	TRBJ1-2	NA	TGTGCCAGCAGCGTAGGTCTCTCGAGGGGACTGGGTGGTGGCTACACCTTC	CASSVGLSRGLGGGYTF
NA	TRBV7-9	TRBJ1-1	TRBD1	TGTGCCAGCAGCTTAGTCGGGACAGTCAAAACTGAAGCTTTCTTT	CASSLVGTVKTEAFF
NA	TRBV4-3	TRBJ1-1	TRBD1	TGCGCCAGCAGCCAAACCTCGGACAGGTCGATGGGGTTGGCTTTCTTT	CASSQTSDRSMGLAFF
few	TRBV7-9	TRBJ2-1	TRBD2	TGTGCCAGCAGCTTTGGGGCGGGGGGGCCAAGGGAGCAGTTCTTC	CASSFGAGGPREQFF
once	TRBV10-3	TRBJ2-7	NA	TGTGCCATCAGTAGGACTGTATACGAGCAGTACTTC	CAISRTVYEQYF
NA	TRBV2	TRBJ1-5	NA	TGTGCCAGCAGTGGGCGGGGCCCCTTTAGCAATCAGCCCCAGCATTTT	CASSGRGPFSNQPQHF
NA	TRBV5-1	TRBJ2-2	NA	TGCGCCAGCAGCATAACAGTAAACACCGGGGAGCTGTTTTTT	CASSITVNTGELFF
few	TRBV25-1	TRBJ1-1	NA	TGTGCCAGCAGTGTGGGGGCGGCCAGGGTGAACACTGAAGCTTTCTTT	CASSVGAARVNTEAFF
NA	TRBV7-9	TRBJ2-5	NA	TGTGCCAGCAGCCCAGACAGGCCGGGTGAGACCCAGTACTTC	CASSPDRPGETQYF
NA	TRBV27	TRBJ2-1	TRBD2	TGTGCCAGCAGTTCCACTAGCGGGAGGTCCTACAATGAGCAGTTCTTC	CASSSTSGRSYNEQFF
NA	TRBV25-1	TRBJ1-5	NA	TGTGCCAGCAGTGATGCCGGGAGTACTCAGCCCCAGCATTTT	CASSDAGSTQPQHF